These 31 T cell receptor beta chains originate from one sample sequenced in a study of T cells in narcolepsy. The method was immunoSEQ multiplex PCR; TCRdb's version includes in-frame clones alone and lacks a portion of them. The sample lists some 17,000 clones, roughly two thirds occurring once. Sequencing was carried out using CD45RA- memory CD8+ T cells from PBMCs. The receptors come from a human donor with narcolepsy.

As regards this clone: Different DNA sequences within this sample yield the same CDR3. The chain is built from TRBV29-1 and TRBJ2-7; 7 positions agree with TRBD1. There are 15 residues in the CDR3. CDR1 and CDR2 from the germline V gene are SQVTM and ANQGSEA. The V segment lost 2 bases and the J segment 2 bases; nucleotides outside the gene matches: 9. The CDR3 protein is CSVERWTGATYEQYF. The CDR3 nucleotides are TGCAGCGTTGAACGGTGGACAGGAGCAACCTACGAGCAGTACTTC.

V gene TRBV18 combines with J gene TRBJ1-2, with 10 positions matching TRBD1. Germline assignment: CDR1 KGHSH and CDR2 LQKENI. V lost 6 bases and J lost 7; bases outside the gene matches: 8. The CDR3 length is 14 residues. CDR3: CASSGDRGRAGYTF. The CDR3 coding sequence is TGTGCCAGCTCCGGGGACAGGGGAAGGGCTGGCTACACCTTC. Based on the CDR3 plus reference TRBV18 and TRBJ1-2, the full variable domain is NAGVMQNPRHLVRRRGQEARLRCSPMKGHSHVYWYRQLPEEGLKFMVYLQKENIIDESGMPKERFSAEFPKEGPSILRIQQVVRGDSAAYFCASSGDRGRAGYTFGSGTRLTVV.

This clone appeared once. The genes are TRBV9 and TRBJ1-2; possibly TRBD1 for D (6 bases). Trimming took 0 bases from V and 6 from J, leaving 12 bases between them. CDR1 SGDLS and CDR2 YYNGEE come from the germline V gene. This CDR3 is built from 14 residues. The CDR3 bases are TGTGCCAGCAGCGTAGAGGGGGTTATGGATGGCTACACCTTC. Residues: CASSVEGVMDGYTF.

This clone was seen just once. The gene calls are TRBV6-5 and TRBJ1-2, with D maybe TRBD1 (5 bases). Germline values: CDR1 MNHEY, CDR2 SVGAGI. The CDR3 spans 15 residues. V lost 6 bases, J lost 1 base, and 15 bases lay in between. CDR3 DNA sequence: TGTGCCAGCAGCAGTCGGGGGGGACGTAACTATGGCTACACCTTC. Amino acid sequence: CASSSRGGRNYGYTF.

The sample holds one count of this clone. This sequence joins TRBV9 and TRBJ1-2; the D is unclear. CDR1 and CDR2 (germline): SGDLS, YYNGEE. The V and J ends lost 0 bases and 1 base respectively, with 4 bases between them. The CDR3 extends over 13 amino acids. CDR3 sequence reads: CASSVGDNYGYTF. CDR3 bases: TGTGCCAGCAGCGTAGGGGATAACTATGGCTACACCTTC. Supplemented by reference TRBV9 and TRBJ1-2, the full variable domain reads DSGVTQTPKHLITATGQRVTLRCSPRSGDLSVYWYQQSLDQGLQFLIQYYNGEERAKGNILERFSAQQFPDLHSELNLSSLELGDSALYFCASSVGDNYGYTFGSGTRLTVV.

This sequence joins TRBV7-8 and TRBJ1-3; D not certain. The V end was cut by 6 bases, the J end by 0 bases, with 6 bases between. Germline V lookup: CDR1 SGHVS, CDR2 FQNEAQ. The CDR3 has 13 amino acids. CDR3 amino acids: CASSGYSGNTIYF. The CDR3 DNA reads as TGTGCCAGCAGTGGGTACTCTGGAAACACCATATATTTT.

Only one count was recorded for this clone. J is TRBJ1-2 and V is TRBV7-9, with D perhaps TRBD1 (5 bases). Between the trimmed V and J ends, which lost 1 base and 4 bases, there was a span of 7 bases. Looked up from germline, CDR1 is SEHNR and CDR2 is FQNEAQ (reference sequence). The CDR3 loop spans 13 amino acids. The CDR3 region is CASSLGQLYGYTF. CDR3 nucleotides: TGTGCCAGCAGCTTAGGACAGCTCTATGGCTACACCTTC.

The chain couples TRBV30 to TRBJ2-1; 9 bases line up with TRBD2. This CDR3 spans 14 amino acids. CDR1 is GTSNPN, CDR2 SVGIG, per germline (reference sequence). With V trimmed by 3 bases and J by 8 bases, 8 bases remained unmatched. The CDR3 coding sequence is TGTGCCTGGAGCGAACCGGGACTAGCCGATGAGCAGTTCTTC. Amino acids: CAWSEPGLADEQFF. The full variable domain, with the rest looked up from reference TRBV30 and TRBJ2-1, is SQTIHQWPATLVQPVGSPLSLECTVEGTSNPNLYWYRQAAGRGLQLLFYSVGIGQISSEVPQNLSASRPQDRQFILSSKKLLLSDSGFYLCAWSEPGLADEQFFGPGTRLTVL.

The rearrangement uses TRBV19 and TRBJ2-1, with D tentatively TRBD2 (5 bases). The CDR3 totals 11 residues. Germline V lookup: CDR1 LNHDA, CDR2 SQIVND (reference sequence). The V gene lost 5 bases and the J gene lost 9 bases, with 8 bases spanning the gap. The CDR3 loop is CASSSEVEQFF. The CDR3 coding sequence is TGTGCCAGTAGTTCGGAGGTTGAGCAGTTCTTC. Drawing the rest from reference TRBV19 and TRBJ2-1, the complete variable domain is DGGITQSPKYLFRKEGQNVTLSCEQNLNHDAMYWYRQDPGQGLRLIYYSQIVNDFQKGDIAEGYSVSREKKESFPLTVTSAQKNPTAFYLCASSSEVEQFFGPGTRLTVL.

The rearrangement links TRBV19 to TRBJ1-1; 7 bases match TRBD1. CDR1 LNHDA and CDR2 SQIVND come from the germline V gene (reference sequence). This CDR3 region has 14 residues. Losses at the gene ends were 7 bases for V and 3 bases for J; bases not matched to a gene: 8. CDR3 coding DNA: TGTGCCAGTAAGAAGGTTCAGGGGGACACTGAAGCTTTCTTT. This codes for CASKKVQGDTEAFF.

The chain links TRBV6-1 to TRBJ2-1; D is undetermined. This CDR3 has 12 residues. The V end lost 3 bases, the J end lost 4 bases, and 4 bases lay between the germline ends. The V gene's germline CDR1 is MNHNS and CDR2 SASEGT. The CDR3 sequence is CASSDRYNEQFF. For the CDR3, the DNA is TGTGCCAGCAGTGATCGATACAATGAGCAGTTCTTC.

The V and J genes are TRBV13 and TRBJ2-3, with a tentative D call TRBD2 (6 bases). CDR1 PRHDT and CDR2 FYEKMQ come from the germline V gene (reference sequence). The V end was cut by 5 bases, the J end by 5 bases, with 14 bases between. This CDR3 region has 14 residues. CDR3 bases: TGTGCCAGCAGCCAGACCCTTAGCGGAGATACGCAGTATTTT. It yields the protein CASSQTLSGDTQYF.

The chain has TRBV10-3 and TRBJ2-3; 13 nucleotides align to TRBD2. The V segment lost 4 bases and the J segment 0 bases; nucleotides outside the gene matches: 4. The CDR3 is made up of 17 amino acids. Germline CDR1 is ENHRY and CDR2 is SYGVKD. The CDR3 region is CAISAGLAGESTDTQYF. CDR3 coding DNA: TGTGCCATCAGTGCAGGACTAGCGGGAGAGAGCACAGATACGCAGTATTTT.

This clone was picked up one time. The gene calls are TRBV5-6 and TRBJ2-7; D is tentatively TRBD1 or TRBD2 (7 bases each). Germline CDR1 and CDR2: SGHDT and YYEEEE. The CDR3 totals 13 residues. The germline V and J ends were trimmed by 4 bases and 9 bases, with 17 bases remaining between them. The CDR3 sequence is CASSTGDRLAQYF. CDR3 DNA: TGTGCCAGCAGCACAGGGGACAGACTAGCGCAGTACTTC.

The chain recombines TRBV11-2 with TRBJ2-1; TRBD2 agrees at 10 bases. Germline V gene lookup returns CDR1 SGHAT and CDR2 FQNNGV. The trim removed 3 bases at V and 7 bases at J, leaving 6 bases unmatched. This CDR3 has 15 residues. CDR3 region: CASSLRTSGINEQFF. CDR3 in DNA: TGTGCCAGCAGCTTGAGGACTAGCGGCATAAATGAGCAGTTCTTC.

In its sample, this clone was seen once. The genes are TRBV7-6 and TRBJ2-1; maybe TRBD1 (6 bases). CDR1 SGHVS and CDR2 FNYEAQ come from the germline V gene. The length of the CDR3 is 14 residues. V was shortened by 5 bases and J by 3 bases, with 11 bases between the two germline ends. The CDR3 bases are TGTGCCAGCAGCCCGGAGACAGGCTACAATGAGCAGTTCTTC. This encodes CASSPETGYNEQFF.

This clone was detected once. The J gene is TRBJ2-5, the V gene TRBV5-4, with D hard to call. The DNA end is a closer match to TRBJ2-7, so the J assignment may be wrong. In germline, CDR1 is SGHNT, CDR2 YYREEE (reference sequence). CDR3 length: 12 amino acids. The DNA of the CDR3 is TGTGCCAGCAGCTTGGTAGGTAGCGAGCAGTACTTC. Amino acid sequence: CASSLVGSEQYF.

J is TRBJ1-2 and V is TRBV28; no reliable D call. Germline-derived CDR1 and CDR2 are MDHEN and SYDVKM. This CDR3 contains 13 residues. The CDR3 sequence: CAVSEDPNYGYTF. In DNA, the CDR3 is TGTGCGGTTTCAGAGGATCCTAACTATGGCTACACCTTC.

This sequence joins TRBV9 and TRBJ1-1; D is possibly TRBD1 (6 bases). The CDR3 is 14 residues long. Trimming took 0 bases from V and 1 from J, leaving 7 bases between them. Per germline, CDR1 SGDLS and CDR2 YYNGEE. In DNA form, the CDR3 reads TGTGCCAGCAGCGTAGGGGACAAGAACACTGAAGCTTTCTTT. Protein: CASSVGDKNTEAFF.

The chain carries TRBV6-5 and TRBJ1-2; 7 bases match TRBD1. This CDR3 is 12 amino acids long. The germline CDR1 and CDR2 sequences are MNHEY and SVGAGI. V shed 2 bases and J 8 bases; nucleotides not matched to a gene: 2. CDR3 sequence: CASSYGGGGYTF. CDR3 nucleotide sequence: TGTGCCAGCAGTTACGGAGGGGGCGGCTACACCTTC.

The rearrangement uses TRBV9 and TRBJ2-7, with D perhaps matching TRBD2 (6 bases). The CDR3 spans 14 residues. Germline CDR1 reads SGDLS; CDR2 reads YYNGEE. V was pared by 3 bases and J by 5 bases, with 15 bases between. The DNA for the CDR3 is TGTGCCAGCAGCGAGCGGACTACTACGGACGAGCAGTACTTC. Amino acid sequence: CASSERTTTDEQYF.

The CDR3 sequence: CASSYRTGGLNTEAFF. CDR3 nucleotides: TGTGCCAGCAGTTACAGGACAGGAGGGCTGAACACTGAAGCTTTCTTT. The chain carries TRBV6-5 and TRBJ1-1; 7 bases agree with TRBD1. The germline V gene encodes CDR1 MNHEY and CDR2 SVGAGI. CDR3 length equals 16 residues. Trimming cost V 2 bases and J 0 bases; bases outside gene matches: 6.

CDR3 in DNA: TGTGCCAGCAGTTACTCGGCTAGCGGGGGTCCGTATTTT. It yields the protein CASSYSASGGPYF. V gene TRBV6-5 combines with J gene TRBJ2-3; 10 bases map to TRBD2. V shed 0 bases and J 14 bases; nucleotides not matched to a gene: 5. Looked up from germline, CDR1 is MNHEY and CDR2 is SVGAGI. This CDR3 comprises 13 residues.

As concerns this clone: Given a far larger clone just one base away, this is likely a sequencing read error. The rearrangement uses TRBV6-6 and TRBJ2-7, with a weak D call TRBD2 (6 bases). Germline loops: CDR1 MNHNY, CDR2 SVGAGI (reference sequence). CDR3 size: 16 residues. With 6 bases removed from V and 0 bases from J, the gap between germline ends came to 18 bases. CDR3: CASRRGGRWFSYEQYF. In nucleotides, the CDR3 is TGTGCCAGCAGAAGGGGAGGCAGGTGGTTCTCCTACGAGCAGTACTTC.

The chain combines TRBV19 with TRBJ1-1; perhaps TRBD1 as D (5 bases). This CDR3 spans 15 amino acids. Trimming took off 5 bases at V and 0 bases at J, with 13 bases between the two ends. Germline V gives CDR1 LNHDA, CDR2 SQIVND (reference sequence). This chain's CDR3 is CASSSVQAVNTEAFF. The CDR3 nucleotides are TGTGCCAGTAGTTCTGTACAGGCGGTGAACACTGAAGCTTTCTTT. The complete variable domain, with remaining parts taken from reference TRBV19 and TRBJ1-1, reads DGGITQSPKYLFRKEGQNVTLSCEQNLNHDAMYWYRQDPGQGLRLIYYSQIVNDFQKGDIAEGYSVSREKKESFPLTVTSAQKNPTAFYLCASSSVQAVNTEAFFGQGTRLTVV.

V gene TRBV7-9 combines with J gene TRBJ2-1; D possibly matches TRBD1 or TRBD2 (7 bases each). Germline assignment: CDR1 SEHNR and CDR2 FQNEAQ (reference sequence). Trimming shortened V by 5 bases and J by 1 base, and 9 bases separated the two germline ends. The CDR3 runs to 14 residues. CDR3 amino acids: CASSQGGSYNEQFF. CDR3 bases: TGTGCCAGCAGCCAGGGGGGGTCCTACAATGAGCAGTTCTTC.

The chain has TRBV11-2 and TRBJ2-1, with D perhaps TRBD1 (5 bases). Looked up from germline, CDR1 is SGHAT and CDR2 is FQNNGV. The CDR3 totals 17 residues. V was trimmed by 1 base and J by 2 bases, leaving 15 bases between them. The CDR3 sequence: CASSLAGQVGAYNEQFF. The CDR3 DNA reads as TGTGCCAGCAGCTTAGCAGGGCAGGTCGGAGCCTACAATGAGCAGTTCTTC.

The chain recombines TRBV5-8 with TRBJ2-1; D may be TRBD1 (5 bases). The germline V and J ends were trimmed by 10 bases and 13 bases, with 24 bases remaining between them. The CDR3 has 13 amino acids. In germline, CDR1 is SGHTS, CDR2 YDEGEE. The CDR3 reads CAFDGPEGASQFF. CDR3 nucleotide sequence: TGTGCCTTCGACGGCCCCGAAGGGGCCAGTCAGTTCTTC. The variable domain in full, completed from reference TRBV5-8 and TRBJ2-1, reads EAGVTQSPTHLIKTRGQQATLRCSPISGHTSVYWYQQALGLGLQFLLWYDEGEERNRGNFPPRFSGRQFPNYSSELNVNALELEDSALYLCAFDGPEGASQFFGPGTRLTVL.

The gene calls are TRBV10-2 and TRBJ2-3; 11 bases line up with TRBD2. This CDR3 comprises 15 residues. CDR1 and CDR2 (germline): WSHSY, SAAADI. V was clipped by 8 bases and J by 0 bases; unmatched bases: 4. CDR3 DNA sequence: TGCGCCAGCTCGAGGACTAGCGGGAGCACAGATACGCAGTATTTT. Encoded protein: CASSRTSGSTDTQYF.

The chain carries TRBV15 and TRBJ2-5, with TRBD2 as a possible D gene (5 bases). This CDR3 contains 14 residues. Trimming stripped 5 bases from V and 4 bases from J, with 14 bases between. CDR1 and CDR2 (germline): LNHNV, YYDKDF (reference sequence). The CDR3 region has the DNA TGTGCCACCAGCCCCCGTGGAGCGGTAGAGACCCAGTACTTC. Translation gives CATSPRGAVETQYF.

This chain connects TRBV2 to TRBJ1-4; TRBD1 matches 9 bases. CDR3 length: 16 residues. Trimming removed 6 bases from V and 4 bases from J; junction bases left unmatched: 9. The germline CDR1 and CDR2 sequences are SNHLY and FYNNEI. The CDR3 bases are TGTGCCAGCAGCCGATGGACAGGGGAAATTAATGAAAAACTGTTTTTT. Residues: CASSRWTGEINEKLFF. Complete variable domain (other parts from reference TRBV2 and TRBJ1-4): EPEVTQTPSHQVTQMGQEVILRCVPISNHLYFYWYRQILGQKVEFLVSFYNNEISEKSEIFDDQFSVERPDGSNFTLKIRSTKLEDSAMYFCASSRWTGEINEKLFFGSGTQLSVL.